This TCR beta chain stems from a study of blood T cell repertoires in COVID-19 (dated by TCRdb to 2020 to 2021). The study in broad terms: The collaborator samples originated in the United States, Italy and Spain and spanned the acute and convalescent phases of COVID-19. The prospective study material was composed of cDNA or gDNA derived from T cells, B-cell-depleted T cells, or PBMCs. Subjects who had been exposed to COVID-19, were actively infected with it, or had recovered from it provided the deeply sampled blood TCRbeta repertoires that made up the dataset. The repertoires were released in a freely available public database meant as a resource for research on the immune response to SARS-CoV-2. Samples came from the ongoing ImmuneRACE study (first 160 participants) plus 1,254 subjects from 6 global collaborators. Sample metadata almost always included a de-identified subject ID, COVID-19 status, age in years and sex. HLA class I and class II types, where available, came from metadata supplied by the sample provider rather than from assay-based typing. Here is what the overall study found, with its caveats: Clinical and demographic metadata were provided uncurated, with the amount varying by source and participant.

V is pared back by 3 bases and J by 5 bases, with 12 bases lying between the germline termini. Including the terminal cysteine and phenylalanine, the CDR3 comprises 14 residues. Of all the DNA, just the CDR3 is kept, 42 bases in frame from base 1. From a lookup of the germline V gene, CDR1 and CDR2 are SNHLY and FYNNEI. Participants in the prospective study were enrolled through a virtual design, were aged about 18 to 100 years, and lived in 24 United States geographic areas. To assign participants to cohorts, the prospective study relied on clinical history that participants themselves reported in a screening survey and a study questionnaire. Recovered participants in ImmuneRACE Cohort 3 were defined by two consecutive negative NP/OP PCR tests, clearance by a healthcare professional, or resolution of symptoms. In the prospective study, whole blood, serum and a nasopharyngeal or oropharyngeal swab were collected from each participant by mobile phlebotomists. Additional blood draws and questionnaires over an approximately 2-month period could optionally be provided by prospective study participants. Prospective study blood samples were shipped either frozen or at room temperature before DNA extraction.

This clone has just one count. The antigen it recognizes is unknown. No much larger clone is present one base from it, and per-base qualities are unavailable. The immunoSEQ Assay, a bias-controlled multiplex PCR, was used to amplify TCRbeta CDR3 regions from genomic DNA. For the original study's pipeline: Within the assay, amplification of reference gene primers was used to estimate how many nucleated cells each sample contained. To quantify the absolute abundance of each unique TCRbeta CDR3 rearrangement, sequence reads were collapsed and filtered. For each sample, productive Simpson clonality was calculated by taking the square root of Simpson's diversity index across productive rearrangements. The source is immuneACCESS, and TCRdb retained only in-frame sequences with V and J called. Part of the clones is not carried over; for the studies checked, unresolved V genes explain less than half of this, and the remainder is unexplained. That table gives V, J and clone size, and the DNA gave D and trimming. This sample comprises under 200,000 clones, about 80% of them detected only once. Around 7.8% of the sample is held by the ten biggest clonotypes.

Recombination linked TRBV2 to TRBJ2-3; the D gene is perhaps TRBD2, from 6 matching bases. This TCR was sampled from a man aged 45-65 years who had recovered from COVID-19. Source material: PBMCs or T cells enriched from blood (not recorded which). The nucleotide sequence is given as TGTGCCAGCAGTGAGGCGGGACCAGTAGATACGCAGTATTTT. Its amino acids are CASSEAGPVDTQYF.